The rows below give T cell receptor beta chains drawn from one sample of a study of identical twins. TCRdb reprocessed the 5' RACE reads with MiXCR, giving one entry per CDR3 protein. The sample shows hundreds of thousands of distinct CDR3 sequences, approximately 9% of them seen only once. The same sample was also used in a study of yellow fever vaccine responses in identical twins.

Sequencing used PBMCs. These receptors were taken from a woman aged 18-29 years in good health. CDR3s include the opening cysteine and the closing phenylalanine or tryptophan. D genes are given only for firm matches. Clone size appears in some rows only: once, few, many, or a class for an expanded clone.

d_call	v_call	clone_size	j_call	cdr3_nt	cdr3_aa
TRBD1	TRBV12-3/TRBV12-4	many	TRBJ1-5	TGTGCCAGCAGTTTAGGACAGGGGGATTTCAATCAGCCCCAGCATTTT	CASSLGQGDFNQPQHF
TRBD1	TRBV29-1	many	TRBJ2-1	TGCAGCGTTTTAGGACAGGGGGATGAGCAGTTCTTC	CSVLGQGDEQFF
.	TRBV6-2/TRBV6-3	.	TRBJ2-2	TGTGCCAGCAGCAAACAGATTTCGAACACCGGGGAGCTGTTTTTT	CASSKQISNTGELFF
.	TRBV6-5	many	TRBJ1-2	TGTGCCAGCAGTTACCTCCAATTCTCGGTGCCCTATGGCTACACCTTC	CASSYLQFSVPYGYTF
.	TRBV7-2	few	TRBJ2-7	TGTGCCAGCAGCCCGACCAGGGGGGACGAGCAGTACTTC	CASSPTRGDEQYF
TRBD2	TRBV20-1	many	TRBJ2-1	TGCAGTGCTAGGTCCCGCCTAGCGGGGGCCAATGAGCAGTTCTTC	CSARSRLAGANEQFF
TRBD2	TRBV6-2/TRBV6-3	few	TRBJ2-5	TGTGCCAGCAGTTACTCTGGGAAGGTTCTCAGCGGGAGGACTCAAGAGACCCAGTACTTC	CASSYSGKVLSGRTQETQYF
.	TRBV3-1	many	TRBJ2-1	TGTGCCAGCAGCCAAGACCCCAATCGGTTTAGCGGTTGGGGCAATGAGCAGTTCTTC	CASSQDPNRFSGWGNEQFF
TRBD1	TRBV6-1	.	TRBJ1-1	TGTGCCAGCAGTGTTGGAGGACAGGGACATCACACTGAAGCTTTCTTT	CASSVGGQGHHTEAFF
TRBD2	TRBV28	.	TRBJ2-3	TGTGCCAGCAGTTACCCGTTAGTAGCGGGGGACACAGATACGCAGTATTTT	CASSYPLVAGDTDTQYF
TRBD2	TRBV15	many	TRBJ2-7	TGTGCCACCAGCAGAGACTCATCGACTAGCGCCTTTGTCTACGAGCAGTACTTC	CATSRDSSTSAFVYEQYF
.	TRBV6-1	.	TRBJ2-3	TGTGCCAGCAGTCCTTACCGCACAGATACGCAGTATTTT	CASSPYRTDTQYF
.	TRBV7-3	few	TRBJ2-3	TGTGCCAGCAGCCGTAAGGGCCGGGCAGATACGCAGTATTTT	CASSRKGRADTQYF
TRBD1	TRBV5-1	few	TRBJ2-7	TGCGCCAGCAGCAGGACCAGGGACAGGGCCTCCTACGAGCAGTACTTC	CASSRTRDRASYEQYF
.	TRBV10-3	few	TRBJ1-5	TGTGCCATCAGTGAGTCCGATGCTCGGTTCCAGCCCCAGCATTTT	CAISESDARFQPQHF
TRBD1	TRBV20-1	few	TRBJ2-1	TGCAGTGCTGGGGACAGGGTTGAGCAGTTCTTC	CSAGDRVEQFF
TRBD2	TRBV4-3	.	TRBJ2-1	TGCGCCAGCAGCCTTAGCGGGAGGGCCTTCATAGATGAGCAGTTCTTC	CASSLSGRAFIDEQFF
TRBD2	TRBV20-1	.	TRBJ2-7	TGCAGTGCTAGAGGAGAGGGAGCAGGGACTAGCGGGGCAAGAACCTACGAGCAGTACTTC	CSARGEGAGTSGARTYEQYF
.	TRBV5-6	.	TRBJ2-1	TGTGCCAGCAGCTTGATGGGTACGTACTCCTACAATGAGCAGTTCTTC	CASSLMGTYSYNEQFF
TRBD1	TRBV28	few	TRBJ1-1	TGTGCCAGCAGTATAAACAGGGGGCGAGCTGAAGCTTTCTTT	CASSINRGRAEAFF
.	TRBV7-8	few	TRBJ2-1	TGTGCCAGCAGCTTAGATGTCTCCTACAATGAGCAGTTCTTC	CASSLDVSYNEQFF
.	TRBV2	few	TRBJ2-1	TGTGCCAGCAGTGGGACAGATATTACGCGTAATGAGCAGTTCTTC	CASSGTDITRNEQFF
TRBD2	TRBV19	few	TRBJ2-7	TGTGCCAGTAGTCCCCGGGGGGGTTCGGTGGAGCAGTACTTC	CASSPRGGSVEQYF
TRBD2	TRBV7-3	few	TRBJ2-3	TGTGCCAGCAGGTCTGGACTAGCGGGTTACACAGATACGCAGTATTTT	CASRSGLAGYTDTQYF
.	TRBV5-1	.	TRBJ2-5	TGCGCCAGCAGACCGGCCGGGGGCCTGGAGACCCAGTACTTC	CASRPAGGLETQYF
.	TRBV4-1	.	TRBJ2-1	TGCGCCAGCAGCCAAGCGTGGAGCGAGCAGTTCTTC	CASSQAWSEQFF
TRBD2	TRBV4-2	few	TRBJ2-7	TGTGCCAGCAGCCAAGATCGGCTAGCGGGAGGTACCTACGAGCAGTACTTC	CASSQDRLAGGTYEQYF
.	TRBV10-3	.	TRBJ2-3	TGTGCCATCAGTGACAGGGGTGGCCCAGATACGCAGTATTTT	CAISDRGGPDTQYF
.	TRBV4-3	.	TRBJ2-1	TGCGCCAGCAGCCAAGATAGTATAGGGTTCAATGAGCAGTTCTTC	CASSQDSIGFNEQFF
.	TRBV10-3	few	TRBJ2-7	TGTGCCATCAGTTTGGACAGCTACGAGCAGTACTTC	CAISLDSYEQYF
TRBD2	TRBV5-1	many	TRBJ2-7	TGCGCCAGCAGCTTGGACCCTAGCGGGAGGGCCCCCGAGCAGTACTTC	CASSLDPSGRAPEQYF
TRBD2	TRBV28	few	TRBJ2-3	TGTGCCAGCCCTAAACCGGGACTAGGGGGCACAGATACGCAGTATTTT	CASPKPGLGGTDTQYF
.	TRBV5-1	few	TRBJ2-2	TGCGCCAGCAGCGAACCCCCGGGGGAGCTGTTTTTT	CASSEPPGELFF
.	TRBV20-1	many	TRBJ1-1	TGCAGTGCTAGAGATCTTGGTACAGGGAACACTGAAGCTTTCTTT	CSARDLGTGNTEAFF
TRBD1	TRBV20-1	.	TRBJ2-7	TGCAGTGTCCGGACAGGGGAAACCTACGAGCAGTACTTC	CSVRTGETYEQYF
TRBD2	TRBV6-1	few	TRBJ2-3	TGTGCCAGCGGGGGACTAGCGGGACCCTCAGATACGCAGTATTTT	CASGGLAGPSDTQYF
.	TRBV27	.	TRBJ2-1	TGTGCCAGCAGTTTAGGGAGGTTCCACAATGAGCAGTTCTTC	CASSLGRFHNEQFF
TRBD1	TRBV14	.	TRBJ2-3	TGTGCCAGCAGCTACTACAGGGGAGATACGCAGTATTTT	CASSYYRGDTQYF
.	TRBV27	few	TRBJ2-2	TGTGCCAGCAGTTCCCTTATGGGGGCCGGGGAGCTGTTTTTT	CASSSLMGAGELFF
TRBD2	TRBV3-1	few	TRBJ2-7	TGTGCCAGCAGCCGGGTAAGCGGGGGCTACGAGCAGTACTTC	CASSRVSGGYEQYF
.	TRBV4-2	few	TRBJ2-3	TGTGCCAGCAGCCAAGATGCGGGTTCAGATACGCAGTATTTT	CASSQDAGSDTQYF
TRBD2	TRBV6-2/TRBV6-3	.	TRBJ2-1	TGTGCCAGCAGTCCTCTAGCGGGAAAAAATGAGCAGTTCTTC	CASSPLAGKNEQFF
TRBD2	TRBV7-9	.	TRBJ2-3	TGTGCCAGCAGCGGTGACCTAGCGGGATCGACCACAGATACGCAGTATTTT	CASSGDLAGSTTDTQYF
.	TRBV3-1	few	TRBJ2-7	TGTGCCAGCAGCTTCGGACCCCAACTACGCGAGCAGTACTTC	CASSFGPQLREQYF
.	TRBV6-5	.	TRBJ2-2	TGTGCCAGCAGTTACCTTGGCAGGACCCAAGGAGGGGAGCTGTTTTTT	CASSYLGRTQGGELFF
TRBD1	TRBV12-3/TRBV12-4	few	TRBJ1-1	TGTGCCAGCAGTTTAAGACAGGGGTCCGGCACTGAAGCTTTCTTT	CASSLRQGSGTEAFF
TRBD1	TRBV12-3/TRBV12-4	few	TRBJ1-4	TGTGCCAGCAGCCTCGGGACAGTAGAGGTTTTT	CASSLGTVEVF
.	TRBV7-8	.	TRBJ2-3	TGTGCCAGCAGCGACCGGGACCCCATGGGATATACGCAGTATTTT	CASSDRDPMGYTQYF
TRBD2	TRBV5-4	many	TRBJ2-1	TGTGCCAGCAGCTCGGCCGGGACTAATCAGAATGAGCAGTTCTTC	CASSSAGTNQNEQFF
.	TRBV12-3/TRBV12-4	.	TRBJ1-3	TGTGCCAGCAGCCCAGCCCTCTCTGGAAACACCATATATTTT	CASSPALSGNTIYF
.	TRBV5-6	many	TRBJ1-5	TGTGCCAGCAGCTTGTTTGGACGGGGAAATGACAATCAGCCCCAGCATTTT	CASSLFGRGNDNQPQHF
.	TRBV5-1	many	TRBJ2-4	TGCGCCAGCAGCTACGACATAGCCAAAAACATTCAGTACTTC	CASSYDIAKNIQYF
.	TRBV20-1	.	TRBJ2-5	TGCAGTGCTAGTTACAAGGGTTCCCAAGAGACCCAGTACTTC	CSASYKGSQETQYF